These T cell receptor beta chains were read from a single sample in a study of T cell changes during pregnancy in multiple sclerosis. This table comes from immunoSEQ multiplex PCR, and its TCRdb copy is limited to in-frame clones, with some not included. The sample shows 100,000 or so clones, roughly nine tenths of them seen only once. The material was peripheral blood, obtained after pregnancy. All receptors come from a female donor with multiple sclerosis, enrolled in a pregnancy study. Both conserved end residues are part of each CDR3. A D gene is named only where the DNA matches it firmly. Size values are once, few and many counts, or a class for expanded clones, and some rows have none.

abundance: .
d_gene: TRBD1
j_gene: TRBJ2-7
v_gene: TRBV6-1
CDR3nt: TGTGCCAGCAGTGCTGGGCAGGGGGCCCACGAGCAGTACTTC
CDR3aa: CASSAGQGAHEQYF

abundance: .
d_gene: .
j_gene: TRBJ1-5
v_gene: TRBV19
CDR3nt: TGTGCCAGTAGTATCTCTCCGTATAGCAATCAGCCCCAGCATTTT
CDR3aa: CASSISPYSNQPQHF

abundance: .
d_gene: TRBD2
j_gene: TRBJ2-6
v_gene: TRBV7-9
CDR3nt: TGTGCCAGCAGCTGGGGACTAGCGGGGGGGCCTGGGGCCAACGTCCTGACTTTC
CDR3aa: CASSWGLAGGPGANVLTF

abundance: .
d_gene: .
j_gene: TRBJ1-6
v_gene: TRBV5-6
CDR3nt: TGTGCCAGCAGCGCCCTGACAGGATCACCCCTCCACTTT
CDR3aa: CASSALTGSPLHF

abundance: .
d_gene: TRBD2
j_gene: TRBJ2-2
v_gene: TRBV5-4
CDR3nt: TGTGCCAGCAGCTTCGGGGGGTCGATCACCGGGGAGCTGTTTTTT
CDR3aa: CASSFGGSITGELFF

abundance: .
d_gene: .
j_gene: TRBJ1-4
v_gene: TRBV15
CDR3nt: TGTGCCACCAGTTCGGTAACAGGTTTGGTTGAAAAACTGTTTTTT
CDR3aa: CATSSVTGLVEKLFF

abundance: .
d_gene: TRBD1
j_gene: TRBJ1-1
v_gene: TRBV18
CDR3nt: TGTGCCAGCTCACTAGGGACAGGGGTTAAAACTGAAGCTTTCTTT
CDR3aa: CASSLGTGVKTEAFF

abundance: .
d_gene: TRBD1
j_gene: TRBJ1-5
v_gene: TRBV7-8
CDR3nt: TGTGCCAGCAGCTTATCGAGCAGGGGGCTTGGCAATCAGCCCCAGCATTTT
CDR3aa: CASSLSSRGLGNQPQHF

abundance: .
d_gene: .
j_gene: TRBJ2-3
v_gene: TRBV7-2
CDR3nt: TGTGCCAGCAGCTTAGAGGTCCCGGGGGATACGCAGTATTTT
CDR3aa: CASSLEVPGDTQYF

abundance: .
d_gene: TRBD1
j_gene: TRBJ2-5
v_gene: TRBV7-8
CDR3nt: TGTGCCAGCAGCTTAATCCCAGGGGGTGAGCCCCAGTACTTC
CDR3aa: CASSLIPGGEPQYF

abundance: .
d_gene: .
j_gene: TRBJ2-1
v_gene: TRBV5-6
CDR3nt: TGTGCCAGCAGTTTCGACAGGAGCTCCTACAATGAGCAGTTCTTC
CDR3aa: CASSFDRSSYNEQFF

abundance: once
d_gene: TRBD1
j_gene: TRBJ2-7
v_gene: TRBV27
CDR3nt: TGTGCCAGCAGTTTATCGGAGCACAGGGGTTCCTACGAGCAGTACTTC
CDR3aa: CASSLSEHRGSYEQYF

abundance: once
d_gene: .
j_gene: TRBJ1-5
v_gene: TRBV27
CDR3nt: TGTGCCAGCAGTCCGGTCCCCCTTCGGGGCAATCAGCCCCAGCATTTT
CDR3aa: CASSPVPLRGNQPQHF

abundance: once
d_gene: .
j_gene: TRBJ2-7
v_gene: TRBV9
CDR3nt: TGTGCCAGCAGCGTAGGGGCAAACTACGAGCAGTACTTC
CDR3aa: CASSVGANYEQYF

abundance: .
d_gene: .
j_gene: TRBJ1-3
v_gene: TRBV11-2
CDR3nt: TGTGCCAGCAGCTTCCTTCGACAGGAGGCTACAGGAAACACCATATATTTT
CDR3aa: CASSFLRQEATGNTIYF

abundance: once
d_gene: .
j_gene: TRBJ1-6
v_gene: TRBV5-1
CDR3nt: TGCGCCAGCAGAACCAGCGGGGGGAATTCACCCCTCCACTTT
CDR3aa: CASRTSGGNSPLHF

abundance: once
d_gene: .
j_gene: TRBJ1-2
v_gene: TRBV6-5
CDR3nt: TGTGCCAGCAGCCCAGGCGGGGGCGTCAACTATGGCTACACCTTC
CDR3aa: CASSPGGGVNYGYTF

abundance: .
d_gene: TRBD1
j_gene: TRBJ1-6
v_gene: TRBV4-1
CDR3nt: TGCGCCAGCAGCCAAGAAGGGCAGGGGGCCAATTCACCCCTCCACTTT
CDR3aa: CASSQEGQGANSPLHF

abundance: once
d_gene: .
j_gene: TRBJ2-4
v_gene: TRBV18
CDR3nt: TGTGCCAGCTCACCAATTGACACGGAGGGGATTCAGTACTTC
CDR3aa: CASSPIDTEGIQYF

abundance: .
d_gene: TRBD1
j_gene: TRBJ2-7
v_gene: TRBV19
CDR3nt: TGTGCCAGTCAGATCCCAGGGGGTGAGCAGTACTTC
CDR3aa: CASQIPGGEQYF

abundance: .
d_gene: .
j_gene: TRBJ2-1
v_gene: TRBV10-2
CDR3nt: TGCGCCAGCAGTGACGTGGGGGGGCTTTACAATGAGCAGTTCTTC
CDR3aa: CASSDVGGLYNEQFF

abundance: .
d_gene: TRBD1
j_gene: TRBJ1-1
v_gene: TRBV30
CDR3nt: TGTGCCTGGAGTGGAGAGGGGGCAGCTTTCTTT
CDR3aa: CAWSGEGAAFF

abundance: .
d_gene: .
j_gene: TRBJ2-7
v_gene: TRBV7-6
CDR3nt: TGTGCCAGCAGCTTAGCTGGGGGGAAGACTCACGAGCAGTACTTC
CDR3aa: CASSLAGGKTHEQYF

abundance: .
d_gene: .
j_gene: TRBJ1-2
v_gene: TRBV4-1
CDR3nt: TGCGCCAGCAGCCCGCCCCCGCGGGGTGGGTATGGCTACACCTTC
CDR3aa: CASSPPPRGGYGYTF

abundance: .
d_gene: TRBD1
j_gene: TRBJ2-3
v_gene: TRBV11-2
CDR3nt: TGTGCCAGCAGCCCTCGAGGACAGGGTATGAAGTATTTT
CDR3aa: CASSPRGQGMKYF

abundance: .
d_gene: TRBD1
j_gene: TRBJ2-6
v_gene: TRBV30
CDR3nt: TGTGCCTGGTTACGGGACAGGGTACTCTCTGGGGCCAACGTCCTGACTTTC
CDR3aa: CAWLRDRVLSGANVLTF

abundance: .
d_gene: .
j_gene: TRBJ2-7
v_gene: TRBV11-3
CDR3nt: TGTGCCAGCAGCCGGACACCCTACGAGCAGTACTTC
CDR3aa: CASSRTPYEQYF

abundance: .
d_gene: .
j_gene: TRBJ1-1
v_gene: TRBV7-8
CDR3nt: TGTGCCAGCAGCTTAGAGGGGCCGAATACTGAAGCTTTCTTT
CDR3aa: CASSLEGPNTEAFF

abundance: .
d_gene: TRBD2
j_gene: TRBJ2-1
v_gene: TRBV13
CDR3nt: TGTGCCAGCAGCCTCCTAGCGGGGGGCCGGAATGAGCAGTTCTTC
CDR3aa: CASSLLAGGRNEQFF

abundance: .
d_gene: TRBD1
j_gene: TRBJ1-5
v_gene: TRBV23-1
CDR3nt: TGCGCCAGCAGTCAATCCCTAAGGGGGACAGGGGCCATCAATAGCAATCAGCCCCAGCATTTT
CDR3aa: CASSQSLRGTGAINSNQPQHF

abundance: .
d_gene: .
j_gene: TRBJ1-5
v_gene: TRBV6-4
CDR3nt: TGTGCCAGCAGTGGACAGAATCAGCCCCAGCATTTT
CDR3aa: CASSGQNQPQHF

abundance: .
d_gene: TRBD1
j_gene: TRBJ2-6
v_gene: TRBV15
CDR3nt: TGTGCCACCAGCAAAGACAGGGGGCGGAGTGGGGCCAACGTCCTGACTTTC
CDR3aa: CATSKDRGRSGANVLTF

abundance: .
d_gene: .
j_gene: TRBJ2-1
v_gene: TRBV10-1
CDR3nt: TGCGCCAGCAGTCCGGACTGGACCTACAATGAGCAGTTCTTC
CDR3aa: CASSPDWTYNEQFF

abundance: .
d_gene: .
j_gene: TRBJ2-2
v_gene: TRBV5-4
CDR3nt: TGTGCCAGCAGCCCGCGGGCCCTCGGGGAGCTGTTTTTT
CDR3aa: CASSPRALGELFF

abundance: .
d_gene: .
j_gene: TRBJ1-5
v_gene: TRBV20-1
CDR3nt: TGCAGTGCTAGCAGTCAGCCCCAGCATTTT
CDR3aa: CSASSQPQHF

abundance: .
d_gene: TRBD1
j_gene: TRBJ2-7
v_gene: TRBV9
CDR3nt: TGTGCCAGCATCTCACTCGGGACAGCATCCTACGAGCAGTACTTC
CDR3aa: CASISLGTASYEQYF

abundance: .
d_gene: TRBD1
j_gene: TRBJ1-1
v_gene: TRBV7-2
CDR3nt: TGTGCCAGCAGCTTATTCGGACAGGGGGCCGTGAACACTGAAGCTTTCTTT
CDR3aa: CASSLFGQGAVNTEAFF

abundance: .
d_gene: .
j_gene: TRBJ2-4
v_gene: TRBV5-1
CDR3nt: TGCGCCAGCAACCCGGGGGTCCCTGGAGACATTCAGTACTTC
CDR3aa: CASNPGVPGDIQYF

abundance: .
d_gene: .
j_gene: TRBJ2-7
v_gene: TRBV7-9
CDR3nt: TGTGCCAGCAGCTTAAGTGGCACGACCTACGAGCAGTACTTC
CDR3aa: CASSLSGTTYEQYF

abundance: .
d_gene: .
j_gene: TRBJ2-1
v_gene: TRBV7-3
CDR3nt: TGTGCCAGCAGCTTGGGTGGGGGGGCTAACAATGAGCAGTTCTTC
CDR3aa: CASSLGGGANNEQFF